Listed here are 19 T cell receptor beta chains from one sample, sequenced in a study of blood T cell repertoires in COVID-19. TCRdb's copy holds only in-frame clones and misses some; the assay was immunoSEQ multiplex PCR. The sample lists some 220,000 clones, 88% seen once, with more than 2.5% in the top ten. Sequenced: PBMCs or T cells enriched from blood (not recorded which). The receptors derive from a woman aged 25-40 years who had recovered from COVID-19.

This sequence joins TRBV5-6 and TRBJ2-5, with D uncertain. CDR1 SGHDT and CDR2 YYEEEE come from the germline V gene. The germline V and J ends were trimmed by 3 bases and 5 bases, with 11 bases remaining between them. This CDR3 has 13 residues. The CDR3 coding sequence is TGTGCCAGCAGCTCCCGAGCGAGGGAGACCCAGTACTTC. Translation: CASSSRARETQYF.

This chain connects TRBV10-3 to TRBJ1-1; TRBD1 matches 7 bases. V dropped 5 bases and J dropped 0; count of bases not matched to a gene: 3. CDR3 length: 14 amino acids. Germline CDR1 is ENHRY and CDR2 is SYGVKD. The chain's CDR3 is CAISQQGMNTEAFF. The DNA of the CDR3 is TGTGCCATCAGTCAACAGGGGATGAACACTGAAGCTTTCTTT.

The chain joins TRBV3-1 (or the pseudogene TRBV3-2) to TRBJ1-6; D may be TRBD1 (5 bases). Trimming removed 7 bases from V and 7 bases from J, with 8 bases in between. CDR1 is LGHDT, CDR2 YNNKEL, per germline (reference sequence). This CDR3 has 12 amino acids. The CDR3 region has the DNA TGTGCCAGCACAGGGTGGAATTCACCCCTCCACTTT. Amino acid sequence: CASTGWNSPLHF.

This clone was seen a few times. The CDR3 here is CASSFMQTNQPQHF. CDR3 DNA sequence: TGTGCCAGCAGCTTTATGCAAACAAATCAGCCCCAGCATTTT. The chain combines TRBV7-2 with TRBJ1-5; no definite D call. Germline CDR1 is SGHTA and CDR2 is FQGNSA. With 3 bases removed from V and 4 bases from J, the gap between germline ends came to 10 bases. CDR3 length: 14 amino acids.

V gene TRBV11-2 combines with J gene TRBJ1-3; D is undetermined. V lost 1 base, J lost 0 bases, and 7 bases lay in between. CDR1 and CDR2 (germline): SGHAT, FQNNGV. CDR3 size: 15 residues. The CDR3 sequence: CASSLAGSSGNTIYF. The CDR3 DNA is TGTGCCAGCAGCTTAGCGGGTAGCTCTGGAAACACCATATATTTT. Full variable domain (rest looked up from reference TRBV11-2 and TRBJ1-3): EAGVAQSPRYKIIEKRQSVAFWCNPISGHATLYWYQQILGQGPKLLIQFQNNGVVDDSQLPKDRFSAERLKGVDSTLKIQPAKLEDSAVYLCASSLAGSSGNTIYFGEGSWLTVV.

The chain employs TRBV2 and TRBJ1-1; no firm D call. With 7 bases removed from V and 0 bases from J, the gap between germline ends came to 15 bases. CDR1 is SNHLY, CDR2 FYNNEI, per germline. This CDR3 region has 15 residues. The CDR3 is CASTIRGRVNTEAFF. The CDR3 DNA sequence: TGTGCCAGCACCATTCGGGGTAGGGTGAACACTGAAGCTTTCTTT.

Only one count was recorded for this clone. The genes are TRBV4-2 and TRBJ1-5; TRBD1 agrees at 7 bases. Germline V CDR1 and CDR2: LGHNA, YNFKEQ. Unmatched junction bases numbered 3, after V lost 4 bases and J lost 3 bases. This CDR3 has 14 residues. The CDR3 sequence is CASSLGTDNQPQHF. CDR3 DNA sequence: TGTGCCAGCAGCCTTGGGACAGACAATCAGCCCCAGCATTTT.

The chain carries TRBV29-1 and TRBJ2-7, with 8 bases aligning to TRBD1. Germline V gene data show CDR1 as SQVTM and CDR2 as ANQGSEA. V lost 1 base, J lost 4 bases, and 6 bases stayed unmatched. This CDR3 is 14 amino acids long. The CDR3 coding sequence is TGCAGCGTTGAAGTTCAGGACAGGGAGTACGAGCAGTACTTC. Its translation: CSVEVQDREYEQYF.

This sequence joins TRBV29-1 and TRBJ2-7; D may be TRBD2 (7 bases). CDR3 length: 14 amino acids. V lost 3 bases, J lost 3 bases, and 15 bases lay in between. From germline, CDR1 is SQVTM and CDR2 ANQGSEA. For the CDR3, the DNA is TGCAGCGTTGAGTTCCGGGGGGCGGACTACGAGCAGTACTTC. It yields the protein CSVEFRGADYEQYF.

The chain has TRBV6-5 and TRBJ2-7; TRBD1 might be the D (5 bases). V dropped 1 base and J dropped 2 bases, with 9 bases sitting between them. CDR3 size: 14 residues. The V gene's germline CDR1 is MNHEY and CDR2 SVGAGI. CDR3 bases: TGTGCCAGCAGTTACTGGCAGGGCACCTACGAGCAGTACTTC. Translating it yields CASSYWQGTYEQYF.

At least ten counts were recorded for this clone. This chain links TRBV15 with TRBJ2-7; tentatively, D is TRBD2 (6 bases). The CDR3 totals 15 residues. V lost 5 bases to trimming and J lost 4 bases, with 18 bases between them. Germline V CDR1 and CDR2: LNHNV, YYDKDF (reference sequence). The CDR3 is CATSDLGGSIYEQYF. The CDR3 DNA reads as TGTGCCACCAGCGATCTTGGGGGGTCGATATACGAGCAGTACTTC.

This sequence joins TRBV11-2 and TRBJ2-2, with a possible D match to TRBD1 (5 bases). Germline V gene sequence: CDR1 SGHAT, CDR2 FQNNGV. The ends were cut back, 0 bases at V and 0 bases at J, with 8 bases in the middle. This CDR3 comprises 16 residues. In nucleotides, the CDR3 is TGTGCCAGCAGCTTAGATGGACACGCGAACACCGGGGAGCTGTTTTTT. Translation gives CASSLDGHANTGELFF.

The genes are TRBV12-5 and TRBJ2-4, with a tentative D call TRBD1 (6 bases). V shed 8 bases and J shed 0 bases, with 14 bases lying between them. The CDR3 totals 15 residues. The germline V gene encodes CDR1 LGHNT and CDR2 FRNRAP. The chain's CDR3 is CASSKGELAKNIQYF. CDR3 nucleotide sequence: TGTGCTAGTAGTAAGGGGGAATTAGCCAAAAACATTCAGTACTTC.

This CDR3 is CASSAGTGGLNTEAFF. The DNA for the CDR3 is TGTGCCAGCAGTGCTGGGACAGGGGGCCTGAACACTGAAGCTTTCTTT. This chain connects TRBV2 to TRBJ1-1; 12 bases are a match to TRBD1. The CDR3 is made up of 16 amino acids. V gave up 4 bases and J gave up 0 bases; unmatched junction bases: 3. Germline loops: CDR1 SNHLY, CDR2 FYNNEI.

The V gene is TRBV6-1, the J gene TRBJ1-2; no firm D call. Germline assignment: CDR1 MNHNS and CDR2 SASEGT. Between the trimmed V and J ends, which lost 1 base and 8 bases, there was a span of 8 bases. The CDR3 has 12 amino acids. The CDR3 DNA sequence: TGTGCCAGCAGTGAAGTGGCGGGCGGCTACACCTTC. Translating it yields CASSEVAGGYTF.

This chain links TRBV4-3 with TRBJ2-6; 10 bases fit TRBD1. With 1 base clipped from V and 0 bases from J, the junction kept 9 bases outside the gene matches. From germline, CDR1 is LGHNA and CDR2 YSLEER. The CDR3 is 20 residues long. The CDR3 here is CASSQGHAGQGSSGANVLTF. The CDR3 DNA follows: TGCGCCAGCAGCCAAGGACACGCGGGACAGGGGAGCTCTGGGGCCAACGTCCTGACTTTC.

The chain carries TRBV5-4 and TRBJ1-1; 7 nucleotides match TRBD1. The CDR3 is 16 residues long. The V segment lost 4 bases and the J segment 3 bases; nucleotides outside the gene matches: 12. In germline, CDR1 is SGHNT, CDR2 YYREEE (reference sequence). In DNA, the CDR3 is TGTGCCAGCAGCCCGCCCCGGACAGGTGGTTACACTGAAGCTTTCTTT. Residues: CASSPPRTGGYTEAFF.

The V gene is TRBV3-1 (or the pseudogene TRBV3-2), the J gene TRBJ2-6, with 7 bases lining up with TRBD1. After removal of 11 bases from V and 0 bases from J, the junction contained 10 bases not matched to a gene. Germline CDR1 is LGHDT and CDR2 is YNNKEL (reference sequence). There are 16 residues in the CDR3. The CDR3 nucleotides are TGTGCCTCCGGGACAGCTACTTTCTCTGGGGCCAACGTCCTGACTTTC. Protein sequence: CASGTATFSGANVLTF.

CDR3 sequence: CASSLGRGGNSPLHF. The CDR3 DNA reads TGTGCCAGCAGCTTAGGCAGGGGTGGCAATTCACCCCTCCACTTT. The V call is TRBV7-8, the J call TRBJ1-6; D is perhaps TRBD1 (6 bases). CDR1 is SGHVS, CDR2 FQNEAQ, per germline. The V end lost 1 base, the J end lost 7 bases, and 11 bases lay between the germline ends. The CDR3 runs to 15 residues.